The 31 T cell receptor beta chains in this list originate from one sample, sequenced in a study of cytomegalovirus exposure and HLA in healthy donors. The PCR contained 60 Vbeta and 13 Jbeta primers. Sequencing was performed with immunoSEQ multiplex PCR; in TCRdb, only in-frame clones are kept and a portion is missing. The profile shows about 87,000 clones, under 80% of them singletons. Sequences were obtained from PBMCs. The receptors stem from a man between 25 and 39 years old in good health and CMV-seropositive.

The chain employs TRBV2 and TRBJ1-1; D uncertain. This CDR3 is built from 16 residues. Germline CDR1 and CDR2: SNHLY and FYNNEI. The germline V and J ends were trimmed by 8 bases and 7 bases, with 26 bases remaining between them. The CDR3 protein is CASVTEISGGLFEAFF. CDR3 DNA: TGTGCCAGCGTAACGGAGATTAGTGGCGGATTATTTGAAGCTTTCTTT.

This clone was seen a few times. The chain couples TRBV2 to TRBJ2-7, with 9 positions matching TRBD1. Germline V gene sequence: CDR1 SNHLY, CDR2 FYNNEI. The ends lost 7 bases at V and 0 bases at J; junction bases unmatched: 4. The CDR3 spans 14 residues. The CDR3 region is CASMGTGPSYEQYF. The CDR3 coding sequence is TGTGCCAGCATGGGGACAGGGCCCTCCTACGAGCAGTACTTC.

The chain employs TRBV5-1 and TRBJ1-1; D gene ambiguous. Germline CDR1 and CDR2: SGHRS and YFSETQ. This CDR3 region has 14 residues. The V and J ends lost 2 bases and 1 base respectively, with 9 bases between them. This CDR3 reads CASSLEGPNTEAFF. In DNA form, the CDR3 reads TGCGCCAGCAGCTTAGAGGGCCCGAACACTGAAGCTTTCTTT.

Here the CDR3 DNA reads TGTGCCAGCAGCTGGGGCACCTCGGGGGGGGCTGAAGCTTTCTTT. Translating gives CASSWGTSGGAEAFF. The chain has TRBV7-2 and TRBJ1-1; weak D call: TRBD1 (5 bases). There are 15 residues in the CDR3. V lost 4 bases and J 6 bases, leaving 18 bases between the germline ends. CDR1 and CDR2 (germline): SGHTA, FQGNSA.

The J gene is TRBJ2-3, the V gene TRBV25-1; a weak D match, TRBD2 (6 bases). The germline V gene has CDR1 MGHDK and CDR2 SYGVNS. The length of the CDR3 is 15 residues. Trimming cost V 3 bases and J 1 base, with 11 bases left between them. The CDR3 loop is CASSEFASGTDTQYF. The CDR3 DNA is TGTGCCAGCAGTGAGTTCGCTAGCGGCACAGATACGCAGTATTTT. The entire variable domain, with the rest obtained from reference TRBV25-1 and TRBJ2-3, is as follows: EADIYQTPRYLVIGTGKKITLECSQTMGHDKMYWYQQDPGMELHLIHYSYGVNSTEKGDLSSESTVSRIRTEHFPLTLESARPSHTSQYLCASSEFASGTDTQYFGPGTRLTVL.

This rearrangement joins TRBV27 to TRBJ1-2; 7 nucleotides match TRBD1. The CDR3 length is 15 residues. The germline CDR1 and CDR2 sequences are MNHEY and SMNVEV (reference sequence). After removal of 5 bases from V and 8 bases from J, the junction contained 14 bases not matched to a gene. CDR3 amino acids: CASSRTLQGMRGYTF. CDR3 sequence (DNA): TGTGCCAGCAGTCGCACCTTACAGGGGATGAGAGGCTACACCTTC.

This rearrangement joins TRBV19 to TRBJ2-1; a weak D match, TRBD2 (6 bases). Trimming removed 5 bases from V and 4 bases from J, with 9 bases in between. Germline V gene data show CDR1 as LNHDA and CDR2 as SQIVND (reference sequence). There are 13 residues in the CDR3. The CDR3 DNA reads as TGTGCCAGTAGTTGGACTATTTACAATGAGCAGTTCTTC. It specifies CASSWTIYNEQFF.

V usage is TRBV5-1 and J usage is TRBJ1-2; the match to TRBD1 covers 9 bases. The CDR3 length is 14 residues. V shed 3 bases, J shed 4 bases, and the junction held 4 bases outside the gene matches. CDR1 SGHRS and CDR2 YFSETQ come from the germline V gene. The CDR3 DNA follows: TGCGCCAGCAGCTACACAGGGGGCGCCTATGGCTACACCTTC. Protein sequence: CASSYTGGAYGYTF.

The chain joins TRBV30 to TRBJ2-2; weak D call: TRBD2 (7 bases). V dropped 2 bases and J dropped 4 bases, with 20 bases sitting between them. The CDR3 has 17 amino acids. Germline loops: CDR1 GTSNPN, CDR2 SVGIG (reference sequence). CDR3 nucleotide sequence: TGTGCCTGGAGTCCCCCTTGGGGGGGCAGGGGCACCGGGGAGCTGTTTTTT. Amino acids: CAWSPPWGGRGTGELFF.

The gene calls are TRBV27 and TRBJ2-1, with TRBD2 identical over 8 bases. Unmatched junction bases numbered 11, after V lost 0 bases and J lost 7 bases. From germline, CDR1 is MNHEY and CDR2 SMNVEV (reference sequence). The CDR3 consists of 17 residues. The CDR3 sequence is CASSLSTPAGDRNEQFF. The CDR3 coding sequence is TGTGCCAGCAGTTTATCGACCCCAGCGGGAGATAGAAATGAGCAGTTCTTC.

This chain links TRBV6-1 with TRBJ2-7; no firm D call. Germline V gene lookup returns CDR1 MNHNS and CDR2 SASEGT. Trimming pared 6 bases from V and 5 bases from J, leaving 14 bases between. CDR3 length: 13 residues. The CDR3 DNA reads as TGTGCCAGCAGAATACCTAGTTCCCACGAGCAGTACTTC. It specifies CASRIPSSHEQYF.

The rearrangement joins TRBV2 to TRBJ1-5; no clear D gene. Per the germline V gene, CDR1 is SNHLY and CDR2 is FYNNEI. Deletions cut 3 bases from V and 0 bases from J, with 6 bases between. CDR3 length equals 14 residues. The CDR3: CASSDGHSNQPQHF. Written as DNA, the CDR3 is TGTGCCAGCAGTGATGGGCATAGCAATCAGCCCCAGCATTTT.

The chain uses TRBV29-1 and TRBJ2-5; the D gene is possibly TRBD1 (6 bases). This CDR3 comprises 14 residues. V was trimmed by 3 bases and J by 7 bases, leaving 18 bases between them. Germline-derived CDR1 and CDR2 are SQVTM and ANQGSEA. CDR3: CSVDGQGSGRTQYF. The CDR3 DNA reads TGCAGCGTTGATGGGCAGGGGAGCGGTAGGACCCAGTACTTC.

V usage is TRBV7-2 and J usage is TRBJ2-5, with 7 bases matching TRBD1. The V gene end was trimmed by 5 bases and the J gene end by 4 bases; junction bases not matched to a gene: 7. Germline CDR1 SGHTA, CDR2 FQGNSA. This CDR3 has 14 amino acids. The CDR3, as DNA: TGTGCCAGCAGCATAGACAGGGTCTCAGAGACCCAGTACTTC. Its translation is CASSIDRVSETQYF.

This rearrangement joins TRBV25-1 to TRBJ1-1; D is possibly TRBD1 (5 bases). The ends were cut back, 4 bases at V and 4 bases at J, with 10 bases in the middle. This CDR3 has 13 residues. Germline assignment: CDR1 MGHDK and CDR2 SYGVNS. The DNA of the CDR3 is TGTGCCAGCAGTGTAACAGGCCCCACTGAAGCTTTCTTT. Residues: CASSVTGPTEAFF.

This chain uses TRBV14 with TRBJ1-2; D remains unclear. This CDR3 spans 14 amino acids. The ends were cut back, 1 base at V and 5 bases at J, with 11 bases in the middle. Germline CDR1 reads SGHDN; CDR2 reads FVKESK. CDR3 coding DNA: TGTGCCAGCAGCCAAGTTTCCGGTGTTTATGGCTACACCTTC. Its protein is CASSQVSGVYGYTF.

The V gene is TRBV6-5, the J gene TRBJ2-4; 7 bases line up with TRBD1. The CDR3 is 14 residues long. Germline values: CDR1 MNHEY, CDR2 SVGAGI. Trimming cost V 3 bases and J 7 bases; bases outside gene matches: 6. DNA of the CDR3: TGTGCCAGCAGTTATGTCCCACAGGGGAACATTCAGTACTTC. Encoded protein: CASSYVPQGNIQYF.

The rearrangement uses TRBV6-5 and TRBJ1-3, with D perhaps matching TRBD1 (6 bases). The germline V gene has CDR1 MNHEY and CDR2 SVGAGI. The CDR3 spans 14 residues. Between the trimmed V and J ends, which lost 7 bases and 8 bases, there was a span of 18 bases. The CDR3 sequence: CASTPRGTRDTIYF. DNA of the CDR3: TGTGCCAGCACTCCGAGGGGGACCAGAGACACCATATATTTT.

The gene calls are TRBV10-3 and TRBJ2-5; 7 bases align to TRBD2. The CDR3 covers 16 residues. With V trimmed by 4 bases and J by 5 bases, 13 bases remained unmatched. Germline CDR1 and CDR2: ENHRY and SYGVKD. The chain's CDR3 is CAISVVRERGGETQYF. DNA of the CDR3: TGTGCCATCAGTGTCGTCCGGGAGCGGGGTGGGGAGACCCAGTACTTC.

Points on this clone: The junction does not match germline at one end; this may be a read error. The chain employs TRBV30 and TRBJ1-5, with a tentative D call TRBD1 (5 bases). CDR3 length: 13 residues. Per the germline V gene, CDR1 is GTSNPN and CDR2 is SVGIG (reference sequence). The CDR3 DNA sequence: TGTGCCTGGAGTGTACAGGAATCACAGCCCCAGAATTTT. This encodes CAWSVQESQPQNF.

CDR3 DNA sequence: TGTGCCAGCAGCGGAGACGTGAGAGCAGGCTACAATGAGCAGTTCTTC. This sequence encodes CASSGDVRAGYNEQFF. The chain employs TRBV9 and TRBJ2-1; no clear D. This CDR3 contains 16 residues. From germline, CDR1 is SGDLS and CDR2 YYNGEE. With 3 bases removed from V and 3 bases from J, the gap between germline ends came to 16 bases.

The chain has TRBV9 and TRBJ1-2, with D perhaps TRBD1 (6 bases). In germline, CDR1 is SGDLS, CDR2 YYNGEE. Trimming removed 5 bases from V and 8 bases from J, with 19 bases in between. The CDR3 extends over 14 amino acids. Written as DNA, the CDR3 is TGTGCCAGCAGTGCAGATGACAGGCTCCGCGGCTACACCTTC. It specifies CASSADDRLRGYTF. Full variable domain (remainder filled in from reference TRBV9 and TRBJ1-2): DSGVTQTPKHLITATGQRVTLRCSPRSGDLSVYWYQQSLDQGLQFLIQYYNGEERAKGNILERFSAQQFPDLHSELNLSSLELGDSALYFCASSADDRLRGYTFGSGTRLTVV.

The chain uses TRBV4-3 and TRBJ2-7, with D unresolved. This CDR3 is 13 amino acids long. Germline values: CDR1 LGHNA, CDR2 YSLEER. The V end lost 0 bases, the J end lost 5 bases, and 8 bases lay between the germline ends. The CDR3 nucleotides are TGCGCCAGCAGCCAAGATCTCCCGGACGAGCAGTACTTC. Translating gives CASSQDLPDEQYF.

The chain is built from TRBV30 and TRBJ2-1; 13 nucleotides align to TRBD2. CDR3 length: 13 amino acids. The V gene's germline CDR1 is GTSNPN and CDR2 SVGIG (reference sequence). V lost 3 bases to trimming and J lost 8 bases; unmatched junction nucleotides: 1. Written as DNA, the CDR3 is TGTGCCTGGAGCGGACTAGCGGGAGATGAGCAGTTCTTC. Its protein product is CAWSGLAGDEQFF.

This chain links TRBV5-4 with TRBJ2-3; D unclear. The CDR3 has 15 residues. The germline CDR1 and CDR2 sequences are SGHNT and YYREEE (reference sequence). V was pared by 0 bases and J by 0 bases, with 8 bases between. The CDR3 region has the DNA TGTGCCAGCAGCTTGGGAGCGTCTAGCACAGATACGCAGTATTTT. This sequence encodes CASSLGASSTDTQYF.

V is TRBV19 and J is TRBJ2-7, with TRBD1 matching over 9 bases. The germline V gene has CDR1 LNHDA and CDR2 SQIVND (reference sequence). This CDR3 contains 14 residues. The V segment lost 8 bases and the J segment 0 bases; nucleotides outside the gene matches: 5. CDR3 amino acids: CASSRDRASYEQYF. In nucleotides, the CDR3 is TGTGCCAGTTCCCGGGACAGGGCCTCCTACGAGCAGTACTTC.

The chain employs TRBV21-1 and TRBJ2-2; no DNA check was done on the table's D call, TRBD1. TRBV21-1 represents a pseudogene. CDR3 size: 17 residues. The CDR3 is CASPRGDRGSQAGELFF. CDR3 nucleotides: TGTGCCAGCCCGAGGGGGGACAGGGGGAGTCAGGCCGGGGAGCTGTTTTTT.

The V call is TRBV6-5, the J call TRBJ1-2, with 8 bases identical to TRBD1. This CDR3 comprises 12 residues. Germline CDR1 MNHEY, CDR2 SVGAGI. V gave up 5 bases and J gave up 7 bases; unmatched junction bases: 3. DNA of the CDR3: TGTGCCAGCAGTCCGCAGGGGGCTGGCTACACCTTC. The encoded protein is CASSPQGAGYTF.

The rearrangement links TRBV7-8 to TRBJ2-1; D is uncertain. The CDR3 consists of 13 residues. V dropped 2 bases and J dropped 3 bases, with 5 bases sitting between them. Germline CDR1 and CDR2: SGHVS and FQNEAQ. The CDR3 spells CASSLIIYNEQFF. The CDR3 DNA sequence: TGTGCCAGCAGCTTAATCATCTACAATGAGCAGTTCTTC.

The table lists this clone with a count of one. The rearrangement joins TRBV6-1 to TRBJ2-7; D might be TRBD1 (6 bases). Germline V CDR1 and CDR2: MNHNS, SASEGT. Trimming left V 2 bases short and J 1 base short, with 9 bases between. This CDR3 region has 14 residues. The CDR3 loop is CASSELGQSYEQYF. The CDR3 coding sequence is TGTGCCAGCAGTGAACTAGGACAGTCCTACGAGCAGTACTTC.

The CDR3: CASSPDRGGEQYF. The CDR3 nucleotides read TGTGCCAGCAGTCCAGACAGGGGAGGCGAGCAGTACTTC. The chain combines TRBV27 with TRBJ2-7; 8 nucleotides line up with TRBD1. Germline V gene sequence: CDR1 MNHEY, CDR2 SMNVEV (reference sequence). This CDR3 spans 13 amino acids. After removal of 5 bases from V and 6 bases from J, the junction contained 6 bases not matched to a gene.